This entry describes one T cell receptor (beta chain). The antigen it binds to is not known. Within one base of it there is no much larger clone, and no base qualities were kept. The sample originates from a study of response to subunit inactivated influenza vaccine (dated by TCRdb to between 2018 and 2020). Regarding the complete study: The study used deep quantitative T cell receptor repertoire profiling to track responses to a trivalent subunit inactivated influenza vaccine.

The method behind the library was RT-PCR. Sequencing instrument: Illumina HiSeq 2500. The raw public reads went through TCRdb reprocessing: fastp at Q25, MiXCR clone calling, in-frame beta chains kept. Records with the same CDR3 protein are collapsed into one entry carrying the most frequent genes and DNA. The sample table contains hundreds of thousands of distinct CDR3 sequences; only one count was recorded for about 17% of them. Roughly 3.1% of the sample is taken by the ten largest. The CDR3 runs 14 amino acids, cysteine and phenylalanine included. Only CDR3 DNA remains: 42 bases, in frame from the first base. Per the germline V gene, MNHEY is the CDR1 and SVGEGT is the CDR2. Trimming removed 7 bases from V and 1 base from J; the gene matches leave 6 bases unexplained. Broader findings and caveats from the paper: The authors proposed that each seasonal influenza vaccination may bring in only a limited number of new T cells.

The rearranged segments are TRBV6-2 or TRBV6-3 and TRBJ1-1; TRBD1 aligns with 7 central bases. This receptor was identified in a man aged 50 to 69 who received an inactivated influenza vaccine. Donor details come from another sample of the same person, matched by shared clones. Sequenced material: CD4+ T cells sorted from PBMCs, taken roughly 24 months after vaccination. The DNA reads TGTGCCAGCACTACGGGACAGCGGAACACTGAAGCTTTCTTT. Its translation reads: CASTTGQRNTEAFF.